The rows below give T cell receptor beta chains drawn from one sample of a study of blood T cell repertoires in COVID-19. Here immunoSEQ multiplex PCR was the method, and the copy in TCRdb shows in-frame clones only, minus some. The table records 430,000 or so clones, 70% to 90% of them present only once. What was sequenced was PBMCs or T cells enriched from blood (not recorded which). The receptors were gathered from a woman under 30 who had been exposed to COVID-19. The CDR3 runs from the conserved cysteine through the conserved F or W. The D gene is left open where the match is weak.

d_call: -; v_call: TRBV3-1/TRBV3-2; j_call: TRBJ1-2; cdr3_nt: TGTGCCAGCAGCCAAGGCAGTACTAACTATGGCTACACCTTC; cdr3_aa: CASSQGSTNYGYTF
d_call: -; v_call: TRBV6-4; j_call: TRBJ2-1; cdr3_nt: TGTGCCAGCAGTGAAGCTAGCCCCAACAATGAGCAGTTCTTC; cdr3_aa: CASSEASPNNEQFF
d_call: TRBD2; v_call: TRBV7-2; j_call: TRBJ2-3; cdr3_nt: TGTGCCAGCGGACTAGCGGGCCGTTCTAGCACAGATACGCAGTATTTT; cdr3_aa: CASGLAGRSSTDTQYF
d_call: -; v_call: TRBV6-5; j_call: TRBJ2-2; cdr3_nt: TGTGCCAGCAGTTATGGCCCGAACACCGGGGAGCTGTTTTTT; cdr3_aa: CASSYGPNTGELFF
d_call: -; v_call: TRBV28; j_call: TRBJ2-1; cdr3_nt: TGTGCCAGCAGTTTATCGCGGGGTGAGCAGTTCTTC; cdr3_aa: CASSLSRGEQFF
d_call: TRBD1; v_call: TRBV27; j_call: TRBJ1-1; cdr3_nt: TGTGCCAGCAGTTTGACATCCGGGACAGGTGAACGAGGAGCTTTCTTT; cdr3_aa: CASSLTSGTGERGAFF
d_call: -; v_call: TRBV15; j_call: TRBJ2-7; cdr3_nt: TGTGCCACCAGCAGACAGGGCCGGTGGACCTACGAGCAGTACTTC; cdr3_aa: CATSRQGRWTYEQYF
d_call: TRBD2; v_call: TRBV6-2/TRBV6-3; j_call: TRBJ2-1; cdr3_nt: TGTGCCAGCAGTTGGCTAGCGGGGGACAATGAGCAGTTCTTC; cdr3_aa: CASSWLAGDNEQFF
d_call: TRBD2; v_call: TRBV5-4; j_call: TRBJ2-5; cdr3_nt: TGTGCCAGCAGCTTGGCAGGACTAGCGAGGTCGGAGACCCAGTACTTC; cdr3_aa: CASSLAGLARSETQYF
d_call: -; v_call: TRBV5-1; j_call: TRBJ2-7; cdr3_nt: TGCGCCAGCAGCCTTAGCCAATCGAGCTCCTACGAGCAGTACTTC; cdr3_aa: CASSLSQSSSYEQYF
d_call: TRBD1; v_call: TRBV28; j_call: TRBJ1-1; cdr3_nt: TGTGCCAGCAGTTGGACAGGGGCAACCATGAACACTGAAGCTTTCTTT; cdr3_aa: CASSWTGATMNTEAFF